Sequencing of this T cell receptor (beta chain) was carried out in a study of cytomegalovirus exposure and HLA in healthy donors (dated by TCRdb to 2016 to 2017). About the full investigation: In an earlier analysis of 550 to 750 of the donors, about 270 Gb of sequence data and 100 million or so unique TCR beta sequences from 150 million to 200 million T cells were reported. Using immunosequencing, the study profiled T cell repertoires from 666 subjects and related those repertoires to cytomegalovirus serostatus. An early release covering approximately 600 HLA-typed donors comprised about 320 gigabases of sequencing data and around 86 million unique TCR sequences. On average, about 200,000 unique TCR beta nucleotide sequences were sequenced per donor among some 430 genotyped donors of the cohort, with 15% to 20% of those sequences being non-productive. Rather than using new phenotypic data, the later analysis identified candidate immune exposures from TCR beta sequences and from how often those sequences occurred across donors. HLA typing included class I and class II loci at four-digit resolution. To decide whether each TCR beta V gene segment behaved as functional or pseudogenic, an earlier analysis of some 580 of the donors relied on high-throughput TCR beta sequencing. Every repertoire in the discovery cohort had been generated on one and the same sequencing platform. The study combined high-throughput TCR immunosequencing, statistical association of individual TCRs with disease status, and machine learning to predict cytomegalovirus infection status. Donor age, sex, ethnicity and CMV serostatus were compiled alongside the repertoire data. The number of donors typed differed by locus, with roughly 620-630 for A, B, C, DRB1 and DQB1, around 520 for DQA1, about 610 for DPA1, and approximately 470 for DPB1. To study patterns of TCR occurrence, a later analysis re-analyzed previously published TCR beta repertoires from 600 to 750 donors and added high-resolution HLA genotyping. In addition to the first cohort of 666 subjects, a separate validation cohort of about 120 different subjects was used. The study aimed to test whether signatures of past pathogen exposure could be identified by cataloging public T cell receptors. A later genetic analysis used genome-wide SNP genotypes for about 60% of the roughly 700 donors, treating that subset as a discovery cohort. Because of strong linkage in the cohort, a handful of DR-DQ haplotypes were treated as single units for association and clustering. Of the approximately 400 genotyped donors, 81% were placed in the genetic ancestry cluster associated with self-reported Caucasian donors. Paper-wide results and their limitations: In the study, 150 to 200 TCR beta chains were listed as associated with cytomegalovirus. In an earlier analysis of more than 500 of the donors, most TCR beta V segments appeared in productive rearrangements about 87% or about 30% of the time, broadly matching IMGT annotations. Because counts were too low, 15 or so rarely observed V segments, including chromosome 9 orphons, were excluded from the earlier analysis of 587 of the donors. A cluster of highly shared sequence variants was judged likely to be a technical artifact of the sequencing pipeline. This cohort had only TCR beta chains sequenced, and the lack of alpha or paired-chain data limited which features could be detected. Three of the identified cytomegalovirus-associated TCR beta chains were confirmed in vitro to be specific for cytomegalovirus antigens. At a false discovery rate of 0.05, a later analysis linked approximately 18,000 TCR beta sequences to specific HLA alleles. The 87-base-pair reads could not distinguish some IMGT-functional V segments, including TRBV6-2 and TRBV6-3, so those segments were excluded. A later analysis reported that several top co-occurrence clusters appeared linked to parvovirus B19, influenza, CMV and Epstein-Barr virus. In a later genetic analysis, a missense DCLRE1C variant was associated with V-gene and J-gene trimming of TCR beta chains, and the association was replicated in an independent cohort. When HLA alleles, especially DR and DQ, strongly co-occurred, attributing TCR associations to individual alleles was difficult. A later analysis found that HLA-associated TCR beta chains were more clonally expanded and had lower generation probabilities than equally common non-associated chains. The authors suggested that the approach could potentially be extended to other disease states and immunological phenotypes. According to a later analysis, most CMV-associated TCR beta chains appeared to be HLA-restricted, and the HLA associations seemed to be driven largely by CMV exposure. A later analysis found that TCR association rates varied across HLA loci, with DRB1 alleles showing the most associated TCRs and HLA-C alleles the fewest. Most TCR sequences were seen in very few donors, while some public TCRs were found in many individuals. The only immune exposure information available for the cohort was CMV serostatus. A further reported finding was that TCR beta sequences accurately predicted the HLA-A and HLA-B alleles for most subjects in the first cohort. Linkage disequilibrium might explain the correlated functional status among segregating V segments, but an unknown experimental factor could not be ruled out. Sequencing depth was assumed to be roughly uniform across donors in the presence/absence analyses, though that assumption may not hold. HLA typing was unavailable for some donors at each locus, so association tests used only the typed subset. A later genetic analysis reported fewer N-insertions in productive TCRs among donors in an Asian-associated ancestry cluster than the roughly 620-donor mean. The classifier was reported to diagnose cytomegalovirus status with high specificity and sensitivity in both the original cohort and the validation cohort.

Spanning cysteine to phenylalanine, the CDR3 consists of 15 amino acids. Just the 45-base CDR3 DNA is kept, in frame starting at base 1. In the germline V gene, CDR1 corresponds to SGHTA and CDR2 to FQGTGA. The junction carries 18 bases between V and J, which are trimmed by 5 bases and 5 bases respectively. Receptor amplification or capture employed the immunoSEQ multiplex PCR assay. For the multiplex PCR, a mixture combining 60 forward primers for TCR Vbeta segments and 13 reverse primers for TCR Jbeta segments was used. Amplification of the CDR3 region of rearranged TCR beta genes was performed with a multiplex PCR assay on genomic DNA. The Illumina HiSeq System was used to sequence the amplified TCR beta libraries as 87-base-pair reads. The original methods were these. In a later analysis, tens of millions of unique TCR beta chains were counted across the 500 to 700 repertoires, and around 11 million of these chains were shared by at least two donors. A nearest-neighbor algorithm error-corrected the raw reads and collapsed the reads into unique sequences, merging closely related sequences to remove PCR and sequencing errors. Alignment of CDR3 sequences to IMGT reference sequences was used to assign V, D and J gene segments. Each retained sequence needed at least a six-nucleotide match to both a V gene segment and a J gene segment. Rearrangements were called productive when the CDR3 lacked stop codons and stayed in frame with V and J; all others were non-productive. CDR3 was defined by IMGT convention, running from the second conserved V-encoded cysteine to the conserved J-encoded phenylalanine. The earlier analysis of 587 of the donors excluded any sequence lacking an unambiguous match to a single V gene segment. In an earlier analysis of about 590 of the donors, a V segment was called functional when productive rearrangements were above 56.7%, and segregating when the standard deviation between donors exceeded 5%. A statistical classification framework was developed to diagnose cytomegalovirus status using the catalog of TCR beta chain sequences. A later analysis assigned V and J genes by comparing TCR nucleotide sequences with IMGT/GENE-DB human TR gene sequences. The TCRdist pipeline was used in a later analysis to assign CDR3 sequences and most-parsimonious VDJ recombination scenarios. In a later analysis, each TCR beta chain was defined by its CDR3 amino acid sequence together with its V-gene family, and reads lacking a unique V-gene family were excluded. As a way to deal with suspected cross-contamination and a sequencing artifact, a later analysis dropped 450 to 600 nucleotide sequences that were highly shared and had low generation probability. In a later analysis, a clonal expansion index was calculated for each public chain from normalized within-repertoire ranks of inferred template counts. In a later analysis, generation probabilities were computed using a VDJ recombination model fitted to out-of-frame rearrangements, and the results were checked against IGoR. Hypergeometric tests were used in a later analysis to score TCR-TCR, TCR-HLA and TCR-CMV co-occurrence, with a repertoire-size bias correction applied to the TCR pairs. In a later analysis, false discovery rates were estimated by permuting HLA or CMV assignments 20 times. A later analysis grouped co-occurring TCRs with DBSCAN, adding TCRdist sequence similarity when clustering within HLA-allele-positive subsets. Co-occurrence clustering excluded repertoires with fewer than 30,000 or more than 120,000 public chains, plus five with anomalous nucleotide sharing. Sourced from immuneACCESS, this table was stored by TCRdb with only in-frame sequences that have V and J called. A share of the clones is absent; for the studies checked, an unresolved V gene accounts for under half, and the remainder has no known explanation. V, J and clone size were drawn from that table, and D and trimming were deduced from the DNA. The table for this sample records about 25,000 clones. 15% to 20% of the sample rests with the top ten.

Note on this clone: Its recognized antigen is unknown.

The cohort was made up of roughly 670 healthy bone marrow donors. All cohort members were sampled while nominally healthy, although unrecorded immune exposures were likely present. The donor was CMV seropositive and belonged to the group of over 250 seropositive cohort members. Every donor gave a peripheral blood sample, and the peripheral blood mononuclear cells from that sample were used for TCR beta sequencing. Genomic DNA was extracted from the blood cell samples with the Qiagen DNeasy Blood Extraction Kit. The chain joins TRBV7-3 to TRBJ2-5; the D gene is possibly TRBD1, with 6 bases matching. Sequences were obtained from PBMCs. The clonotype originates from a male donor in good health and CMV-seropositive. The CDR3 is CASSLSSRGRETQYF. The bases are TGTGCCAGCAGCCTGTCTTCCAGGGGAAGGGAGACCCAGTACTTC.